A single sample gave rise to the 32 T cell receptor beta chains below, sequenced in a study of T cell responses to AZD1222 COVID-19 vaccine. The assay was immunoSEQ multiplex PCR, and TCRdb's table has in-frame clones only and misses some. The data hold some 96,000 clones, with roughly 80% observed a single time. Sequencing used peripheral blood, obtained 28 days after the second AZD1222 dose. These receptors originate from an adult who received the AZD1222 COVID-19 vaccine.

This chain connects TRBV20-1 to TRBJ2-7; the D gene is possibly TRBD2 (6 bases). The germline V and J ends were trimmed by 4 bases and 6 bases, with 10 bases remaining between them. The germline gives CDR1 DFQATT, CDR2 SNEGSKA (reference sequence). CDR3 length: 11 residues. The CDR3 loop is CSAMGGSEQYF. CDR3 sequence (DNA): TGCAGTGCTATGGGGGGATCCGAGCAGTACTTC.

This chain joins TRBV19 and TRBJ1-3; tentatively, D is TRBD1 (5 bases). CDR1 and CDR2 (germline): LNHDA, SQIVND (reference sequence). The V gene lost 6 bases and the J gene lost 1 base, with 10 bases spanning the gap. This CDR3 has 14 residues. CDR3 loop: CASREGMSGNTIYF. The DNA of the CDR3 is TGTGCCAGTAGGGAGGGGATGTCTGGAAACACCATATATTTT.

The chain recombines TRBV5-1 with TRBJ1-2; D is perhaps TRBD1 (6 bases). V lost 0 bases and J lost 4, with 10 bases in between. Germline loops: CDR1 SGHRS, CDR2 YFSETQ. There are 14 residues in the CDR3. In nucleotides, the CDR3 is TGCGCCAGCAGCTTGGAGGGGGAGCCCTATGGCTACACCTTC. It codes for CASSLEGEPYGYTF. The variable domain in full, completed from reference TRBV5-1 and TRBJ1-2, reads KAGVTQTPRYLIKTRGQQVTLSCSPISGHRSVSWYQQTPGQGLQFLFEYFSETQRNKGNFPGRFSGRQFSNSRSEMNVSTLELGDSALYLCASSLEGEPYGYTFGSGTRLTVV.

CDR3 in DNA: TGCGCCAGCAGCACACAAGGGGGGGACCTCCTAGGAGGCTACACCTTC. It yields the protein CASSTQGGDLLGGYTF. The chain combines TRBV5-1 with TRBJ1-2; possibly TRBD1 for D (6 bases). CDR1 and CDR2 (germline): SGHRS, YFSETQ. The ends were cut back, 4 bases at V and 8 bases at J, with 24 bases in the middle. The CDR3 runs 16 residues.

A single count supports this clone. The chain uses TRBV5-1 and TRBJ2-7, with 10 bases lining up with TRBD1. With 4 bases clipped from V and 5 bases from J, the junction kept 9 bases outside the gene matches. The CDR3 is 15 residues long. Germline V lookup: CDR1 SGHRS, CDR2 YFSETQ. CDR3: CASSPPGQGLHEQYF. CDR3 in DNA: TGCGCCAGCAGCCCTCCGGGACAGGGGCTTCACGAGCAGTACTTC.

The V call is TRBV7-9, the J call TRBJ2-3; unclear D gene. The V end was cut by 7 bases, the J end by 0 bases, with 8 bases between. The CDR3 has 13 amino acids. From germline, CDR1 is SEHNR and CDR2 FQNEAQ (reference sequence). As DNA, the CDR3 is TGTGCCAGCACTACGGCCAGCACAGATACGCAGTATTTT. As protein: CASTTASTDTQYF.

The rearrangement joins TRBV28 to TRBJ1-2; 7 positions match TRBD1. V lost 2 bases to trimming and J lost 8 bases; unmatched junction nucleotides: 8. Germline values: CDR1 MDHEN, CDR2 SYDVKM. The CDR3 runs to 14 residues. CDR3 amino acids: CASSLDRVLRGYTF. The DNA of the CDR3 is TGTGCCAGCAGTTTAGACAGGGTACTGCGGGGCTACACCTTC.

The chain recombines TRBV6-5 with TRBJ1-3; the D gene is possibly TRBD1 (5 bases). Trimming pared 0 bases from V and 2 bases from J, leaving 11 bases between. Looked up from germline, CDR1 is MNHEY and CDR2 is SVGAGI. The CDR3 runs to 16 residues. Here the CDR3 reads CASSYSRQGAGNTIYF. In DNA, the CDR3 is TGTGCCAGCAGTTACTCAAGGCAGGGTGCTGGAAACACCATATATTTT.

This chain connects TRBV11-2 to TRBJ1-2; D is possibly TRBD1 (5 bases). Germline V gene lookup returns CDR1 SGHAT and CDR2 FQNNGV. The CDR3 totals 16 residues. Trimming left V 1 base short and J 5 bases short, with 17 bases between. The CDR3 DNA is TGTGCCAGCAGCTTAGGGGTGGGACGCCAGCTTTATGGCTACACCTTC. Protein sequence: CASSLGVGRQLYGYTF.

The genes are TRBV6-5 and TRBJ1-5, with unresolved D. V was cut by 4 bases and J by 4 bases, with 8 bases left in between. CDR1 and CDR2 from the germline V gene are MNHEY and SVGAGI. This CDR3 is built from 13 residues. The CDR3 protein is CASSSDGNQPQHF. CDR3 nucleotides: TGTGCCAGCAGTTCGGACGGAAATCAGCCCCAGCATTTT.

The J gene is TRBJ1-2, the V gene TRBV11-3; no reliable D call. Between the trimmed V and J ends, which lost 0 bases and 4 bases, there was a span of 6 bases. This CDR3 has 13 amino acids. Germline values: CDR1 SGHNT, CDR2 YENEEA. Here the CDR3 reads CASSLDGIYGYTF. The CDR3 DNA reads TGTGCCAGCAGCTTAGATGGCATCTATGGCTACACCTTC.

The chain joins TRBV9 to TRBJ1-2; D unresolved. The CDR3 has 15 amino acids. The V and J ends lost 0 bases and 0 bases respectively, with 9 bases between them. The germline V gene has CDR1 SGDLS and CDR2 YYNGEE. CDR3 sequence: CASSVESTTNYGYTF. CDR3 in DNA: TGTGCCAGCAGCGTAGAGTCGACCACTAACTATGGCTACACCTTC.

This chain links TRBV6-5 with TRBJ2-3, with TRBD1 matching over 8 bases. Trimming removed 7 bases from V and 1 base from J; junction bases left unmatched: 4. The CDR3 length is 14 residues. CDR1 is MNHEY and CDR2 is SVGAGI in the germline V gene. The CDR3 DNA reads TGTGCCAGCAATCCGGGACAGGGCACAGATACGCAGTATTTT. Encoded protein: CASNPGQGTDTQYF.

The chain couples TRBV6-5 to TRBJ2-4, with 7 bases matching TRBD1. CDR1 is MNHEY, CDR2 SVGAGI, per germline. With 7 bases clipped from V and 2 bases from J, the junction kept 5 bases outside the gene matches. The length of the CDR3 is 14 residues. The CDR3 DNA reads as TGTGCCAGCAAACCGACAGGGTCCAAAAACATTCAGTACTTC. Translating it yields CASKPTGSKNIQYF.

J is TRBJ1-1 and V is TRBV2; D remains unclear. V lost 7 bases and J 6 bases, leaving 15 bases between the germline ends. Germline values: CDR1 SNHLY, CDR2 FYNNEI. The CDR3 is 13 amino acids. The CDR3 reads CASTRMGGPEAFF. DNA of the CDR3: TGTGCCAGCACCAGAATGGGCGGCCCTGAAGCTTTCTTT.

The V call is TRBV6-5, the J call TRBJ2-7; D might be TRBD1 (5 bases). The CDR3 is 12 residues long. Between the trimmed V and J ends, which lost 8 bases and 2 bases, there was a span of 10 bases. Germline values: CDR1 MNHEY, CDR2 SVGAGI. The CDR3 nucleotides are TGTGCCAGCCAGGGTTCGGCCTACGAGCAGTACTTC. Its protein product is CASQGSAYEQYF.

V gene TRBV5-1 combines with J gene TRBJ2-7; the D gene is possibly TRBD1 (7 bases). Germline V gene sequence: CDR1 SGHRS, CDR2 YFSETQ. Trimming took off 9 bases at V and 3 bases at J, with 13 bases between the two ends. The CDR3 runs to 12 residues. The CDR3 DNA is TGCGCCAAGGGGGGACAGATCTACGAGCAGTACTTC. Its protein product is CAKGGQIYEQYF.

V and J are TRBV18 and TRBJ2-7; 8 nucleotides match TRBD2. With 3 bases clipped from V and 5 bases from J, the junction kept 3 bases outside the gene matches. The CDR3 sequence is 13 residues long. Germline V gene lookup returns CDR1 KGHSH and CDR2 LQKENI. CDR3 in DNA: TGTGCCAGCTCACCCGGGACTAGTAACGAGCAGTACTTC. Its translation: CASSPGTSNEQYF.

The chain combines TRBV6-2 or TRBV6-3 with TRBJ1-1; 7 nucleotides agree with TRBD1. In germline, CDR1 is MNHEY, CDR2 SVGEGT. The junction had 11 bases not matched to a gene; V was cut back by 6 bases and J by 7 bases. The CDR3 has 14 residues. CDR3 DNA sequence: TGTGCCAGCAGCCCACTCCCCGGGACAGTTGAAGCTTTCTTT. This translates into CASSPLPGTVEAFF.

There are a few counts of this clone. CDR3 residues: CASSQAKGVGTEAFF. CDR3 nucleotides: TGTGCCAGCAGCCAAGCAAAGGGGGTTGGTACTGAAGCTTTCTTT. V gene TRBV3-1 (or the pseudogene TRBV3-2) combines with J gene TRBJ1-1; perhaps TRBD1 as D (6 bases). This CDR3 contains 15 residues. V dropped 1 base and J dropped 5 bases, with 14 bases sitting between them. CDR1 LGHDT and CDR2 YNNKEL come from the germline V gene (reference sequence).

The J gene is TRBJ2-6, the V gene TRBV6-1, with D perhaps TRBD1 or TRBD2 (5 bases each). The germline gives CDR1 MNHNS, CDR2 SASEGT. This CDR3 has 14 amino acids. Trimming took off 3 bases at V and 2 bases at J, with 5 bases between the two ends. In DNA form, the CDR3 reads TGTGCCAGCAGTGAGGGGGCTGGGGCCAACGTCCTGACTTTC. It is translated as CASSEGAGANVLTF.

This chain joins TRBV7-9 and TRBJ1-2, with 7 positions matching TRBD1. The germline gives CDR1 SEHNR, CDR2 FQNEAQ (reference sequence). The CDR3 runs 14 residues. The V segment lost 2 bases and the J segment 6 bases; nucleotides outside the gene matches: 6. CDR3 sequence reads: CASSLTGDYNGYTF. The DNA of the CDR3 is TGTGCCAGCAGCTTAACAGGGGACTATAATGGCTACACCTTC.

The chain links TRBV27 to TRBJ1-5, with 7 bases aligning to TRBD1. The V segment lost 5 bases and the J segment 6 bases; nucleotides outside the gene matches: 7. CDR3 length equals 14 residues. Germline loops: CDR1 MNHEY, CDR2 SMNVEV (reference sequence). The CDR3 loop is CASSPGQVFQPQHF. CDR3 nucleotides: TGTGCCAGCAGTCCTGGACAGGTTTTTCAGCCCCAGCATTTT.

The CDR3 nucleotides are TGCAGCGGCACTAGCGGGGTGGGAGATACGCAGTATTTT. As protein: CSGTSGVGDTQYF. The V and J genes are TRBV29-1 and TRBJ2-3; the match to TRBD2 covers 10 bases. Germline CDR1 and CDR2: SQVTM and ANQGSEA. The V and J ends lost 7 bases and 5 bases, in that order; junction bases with no gene match: 6. The CDR3 consists of 13 residues.

V and J are TRBV2 and TRBJ1-6; D unclear. The germline CDR1 and CDR2 sequences are SNHLY and FYNNEI. CDR3 length equals 14 residues. V gave up 4 bases and J gave up 7 bases, with 11 bases separating them. The CDR3 DNA sequence: TGTGCCAGCAGTGTCGGAACCGAGAATTCACCCCTCCACTTT. It specifies CASSVGTENSPLHF. The full variable domain, completed using reference TRBV2 and TRBJ1-6, is EPEVTQTPSHQVTQMGQEVILRCVPISNHLYFYWYRQILGQKVEFLVSFYNNEISEKSEIFDDQFSVERPDGSNFTLKIRSTKLEDSAMYFCASSVGTENSPLHFGNGTRLTVT.

V and J are TRBV29-1 and TRBJ2-1, with 7 bases identical to TRBD2. The length of the CDR3 is 14 residues. Germline-derived CDR1 and CDR2 are SQVTM and ANQGSEA. V gave up 4 bases and J gave up 5 bases; unmatched junction bases: 8. DNA of the CDR3: TGCAGCGTTGTTTCGAGCGGGGTGAACAATGAGCAGTTCTTC. This translates into CSVVSSGVNNEQFF.

V is TRBV4-1 and J is TRBJ2-7; the match to TRBD2 covers 7 bases. With V trimmed by 3 bases and J by 2 bases, 7 bases remained unmatched. Germline CDR1 and CDR2: MGHRA and YSYEKL. CDR3 length: 15 residues. Here the CDR3 DNA reads TGCGCCAGCAGCCAGGACCCACTAGCGACCTACGAGCAGTACTTC. Protein: CASSQDPLATYEQYF.

The rearrangement uses TRBV5-1 and TRBJ2-3; D gene ambiguous. Germline lookup yields CDR1 SGHRS and CDR2 YFSETQ. CDR3 length: 14 residues. Trimming stripped 0 bases from V and 2 bases from J, with 7 bases between. The CDR3 bases are TGCGCCAGCAGCTTGGTCGGTATCACAGATACGCAGTATTTT. Protein product: CASSLVGITDTQYF. The full variable domain, its missing parts supplied by reference TRBV5-1 and TRBJ2-3, is KAGVTQTPRYLIKTRGQQVTLSCSPISGHRSVSWYQQTPGQGLQFLFEYFSETQRNKGNFPGRFSGRQFSNSRSEMNVSTLELGDSALYLCASSLVGITDTQYFGPGTRLTVL.

This sequence joins TRBV18 and TRBJ2-5; D not certain. CDR3 size: 13 residues. In germline, CDR1 is KGHSH, CDR2 LQKENI. The germline V and J ends were trimmed by 3 bases and 13 bases, with 18 bases remaining between them. CDR3 amino acids: CASSPLGDSSPYF. CDR3 nucleotides: TGTGCCAGCTCACCGCTTGGGGATTCATCCCCGTACTTC.

The chain carries TRBV21-1 and TRBJ1-1. TRBV21-1 is listed as a pseudogene. This CDR3 has 15 amino acids. This chain's CDR3 is CASSAWVELGTKAFF. CDR3 coding DNA: TGTGCCAGCAGCGCGTGGGTGGAATTAGGGACTAAGGCTTTCTTT.

V gene TRBV30 combines with J gene TRBJ2-2, with D maybe TRBD1 (6 bases). The V gene's germline CDR1 is GTSNPN and CDR2 SVGIG (reference sequence). This CDR3 is 14 amino acids long. Trimming pared 6 bases from V and 5 bases from J, leaving 16 bases between. CDR3 sequence reads: CACTGHRGTGELFF. CDR3 in DNA: TGTGCCTGCACAGGGCATAGGGGGACCGGGGAGCTGTTTTTT.

Of note for this clone: Within the sample, other DNA sequences also encode this same CDR3. This chain joins TRBV6-1 and TRBJ1-5; possible D gene TRBD1, 6 bases. V lost 2 bases, J lost 4 bases, and 12 bases lay in between. The CDR3 has 15 residues. From germline, CDR1 is MNHNS and CDR2 SASEGT. CDR3 nucleotide sequence: TGTGCCAGCAGTGAAACTGGGCAGGGGAATCAGCCCCAGCATTTT. Its translation is CASSETGQGNQPQHF.